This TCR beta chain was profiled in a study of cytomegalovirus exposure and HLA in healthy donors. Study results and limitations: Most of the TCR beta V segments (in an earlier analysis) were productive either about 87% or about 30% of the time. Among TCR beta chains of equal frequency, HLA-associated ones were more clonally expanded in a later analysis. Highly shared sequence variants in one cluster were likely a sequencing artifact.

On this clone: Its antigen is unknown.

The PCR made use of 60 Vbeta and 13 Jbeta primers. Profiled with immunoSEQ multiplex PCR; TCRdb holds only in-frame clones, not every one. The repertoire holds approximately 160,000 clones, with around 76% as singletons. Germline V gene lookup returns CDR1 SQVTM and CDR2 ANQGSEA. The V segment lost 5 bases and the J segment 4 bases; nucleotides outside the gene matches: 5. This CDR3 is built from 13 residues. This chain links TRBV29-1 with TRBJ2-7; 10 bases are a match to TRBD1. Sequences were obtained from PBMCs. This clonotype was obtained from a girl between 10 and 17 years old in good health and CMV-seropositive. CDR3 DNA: TGCAGCGTTCGAGGGACAGGGGTTTACGAGCAGTACTTC. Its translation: CSVRGTGVYEQYF.